These 18 T cell receptor beta chains came from one sample sequenced in a study of blood T cell repertoires in COVID-19 (TCRdb year 2020). The receptor library was made with the immunoSEQ multiplex PCR assay. TCRdb mirrors the immuneACCESS table, restricted to in-frame sequences. Some clones are absent from its copies; in checked studies, under half trace to an unresolved V gene, and the reason for the others is unknown. Across this sample there are approximately 190,000 clones, with approximately 91% seen only once. The ten largest make up around 6.6% of the sample. Material: peripheral blood. Receptor source: a woman aged 40 to 50 who had recovered from COVID-19.

This chain links TRBV29-1 with TRBJ2-7; D is possibly TRBD1 (6 bases). CDR3 length: 10 residues. The germline V gene encodes CDR1 SQVTM and CDR2 ANQGSEA. Between the trimmed V and J ends, which lost 5 bases and 4 bases, there was a span of 6 bases. The CDR3 is CSVRGYEQYF. Written as DNA, the CDR3 is TGCAGCGTTAGGGGGTACGAGCAGTACTTC.

The chain uses TRBV7-9 and TRBJ1-4; 10 nucleotides line up with TRBD1. CDR3 length: 18 residues. Germline-derived CDR1 and CDR2 are SEHNR and FQNEAQ (reference sequence). V shed 1 base, J shed 8 bases, and the junction held 13 bases outside the gene matches. CDR3 residues: CASSLGGTGASQGEKLFF. The DNA for the CDR3 is TGTGCCAGCAGCTTAGGTGGGACAGGGGCGTCACAGGGCGAAAAACTGTTTTTT.

The V and J genes are TRBV7-9 and TRBJ2-5, with a possible D match to TRBD2 (5 bases). V lost 6 bases, J lost 2 bases, and 7 bases lay in between. Germline CDR1 reads SEHNR; CDR2 reads FQNEAQ (reference sequence). The CDR3 has 12 residues. The CDR3 region has the DNA TGTGCCAGCAGACTAGGGCAAGAGACCCAGTACTTC. This encodes CASRLGQETQYF.

This clone was seen a single time. The V and J genes are TRBV20-1 and TRBJ2-3; tentatively, D is TRBD2 (6 bases). CDR1 and CDR2 (germline): DFQATT, SNEGSKA (reference sequence). This CDR3 is 15 amino acids long. Deletions cut 3 bases from V and 1 base from J, with 14 bases between. This CDR3 is CSASPAGSGTDTQYF. Here the CDR3 DNA reads TGCAGTGCTAGTCCCGCGGGATCCGGCACAGATACGCAGTATTTT.

This chain links TRBV6-5 with TRBJ1-4; TRBD1 aligns across 9 bases. This CDR3 region has 15 residues. Germline V lookup: CDR1 MNHEY, CDR2 SVGAGI. V lost 4 bases to trimming and J lost 5 bases; unmatched junction nucleotides: 5. CDR3 coding DNA: TGTGCCAGCAGTTGGGGGACAGGGCGGAATGAAAAACTGTTTTTT. Protein: CASSWGTGRNEKLFF.

This rearrangement joins TRBV4-3 to TRBJ2-1; perhaps TRBD2 as D (5 bases). CDR3 length: 14 residues. V lost 3 bases to trimming and J lost 2 bases, with 8 bases between them. CDR1 LGHNA and CDR2 YSLEER come from the germline V gene. This CDR3 reads CASSQDLTYNEQFF. The CDR3 bases are TGCGCCAGCAGCCAGGACTTAACCTACAATGAGCAGTTCTTC.

The V call is TRBV5-1, the J call TRBJ2-3; 7 bases fit TRBD2. The CDR3 has 16 residues. In germline, CDR1 is SGHRS, CDR2 YFSETQ. The ends lost 0 bases at V and 3 bases at J; junction bases unmatched: 7. Here the CDR3 reads CASSLGEGGPTDTQYF. CDR3 nucleotide sequence: TGCGCCAGCAGCTTGGGTGAGGGAGGGCCGACAGATACGCAGTATTTT.

This chain uses TRBV2 with TRBJ1-5; TRBD1 matches 8 bases. The germline gives CDR1 SNHLY, CDR2 FYNNEI. The J segment lost 5 bases and the V segment lost 2 bases, leaving 5 bases of the junction unmatched. There are 15 residues in the CDR3. CDR3 nucleotides: TGTGCCAGCAGTGAAAGAGCAGGGGGCCATCAGCCCCAGCATTTT. Amino acids: CASSERAGGHQPQHF.

This clone came up a few times. The V gene is TRBV7-2, the J gene TRBJ2-2; 9 bases line up with TRBD2. The V segment lost 4 bases and the J segment 4 bases; nucleotides outside the gene matches: 4. Germline CDR1 is SGHTA and CDR2 is FQGNSA. This CDR3 has 15 amino acids. CDR3 sequence reads: CASSSGLASTGELFF. CDR3 bases: TGTGCCAGCAGCTCCGGACTAGCGTCCACCGGGGAGCTGTTTTTT.

The V gene is TRBV5-1, the J gene TRBJ2-7, with 10 bases aligning to TRBD2. The trim removed 1 base at V and 1 base at J, leaving 5 bases unmatched. Germline CDR1 is SGHRS and CDR2 is YFSETQ. CDR3 size: 16 residues. CDR3 protein: CASSLSSGSNSYEQYF. Here the CDR3 DNA reads TGCGCCAGCAGCTTGTCTAGCGGGAGTAATTCCTACGAGCAGTACTTC. The full variable domain, in which reference TRBV5-1 and TRBJ2-7 provide the parts outside the CDR3, is KAGVTQTPRYLIKTRGQQVTLSCSPISGHRSVSWYQQTPGQGLQFLFEYFSETQRNKGNFPGRFSGRQFSNSRSEMNVSTLELGDSALYLCASSLSSGSNSYEQYFGPGTRLTVT.

The chain uses TRBV6-5 and TRBJ1-5, with 7 bases lining up with TRBD1. The V gene end was trimmed by 6 bases and the J gene end by 4 bases; junction bases not matched to a gene: 9. This CDR3 region has 15 residues. Germline V gene data show CDR1 as MNHEY and CDR2 as SVGAGI. The CDR3 protein is CASRPQGQRNQPQHF. The CDR3 DNA follows: TGTGCCAGCAGGCCTCAGGGACAGCGAAATCAGCCCCAGCATTTT.

The chain uses TRBV28 and TRBJ2-2; 8 bases map to TRBD2. Trimming at V came to 2 bases and at J to 0 bases, leaving 5 bases not matched to a gene. CDR1 is MDHEN and CDR2 is SYDVKM in the germline V gene. This CDR3 has 17 residues. CDR3 in amino acids: CASSLLGAGANTGELFF. In DNA, the CDR3 is TGTGCCAGCAGTTTACTAGGAGCGGGAGCGAACACCGGGGAGCTGTTTTTT.

V gene TRBV10-3 combines with J gene TRBJ1-1, with D maybe TRBD1 (6 bases). The CDR3 is made up of 13 amino acids. V shed 6 bases and J shed 1 base, with 9 bases lying between them. Germline V gives CDR1 ENHRY, CDR2 SYGVKD. The CDR3 loop reads CAISLQGNTEAFF. DNA of the CDR3: TGTGCCATCAGCCTACAGGGGAACACTGAAGCTTTCTTT.

The chain employs TRBV10-3 and TRBJ2-1, with 9 bases that match TRBD2. Germline loops: CDR1 ENHRY, CDR2 SYGVKD. The CDR3 length is 15 residues. The ends lost 2 bases at V and 4 bases at J; junction bases unmatched: 3. This CDR3 reads CAISEASGVYNEQFF. CDR3 sequence (DNA): TGTGCCATCAGTGAGGCTAGCGGGGTATACAATGAGCAGTTCTTC.

The chain uses TRBV6-2 or TRBV6-3 and TRBJ2-7; tentative D call: TRBD1 (6 bases). Per germline, CDR1 MNHEY and CDR2 SVGEGT. This CDR3 is 14 amino acids long. V lost 4 bases and J lost 0, with 10 bases in between. CDR3 nucleotide sequence: TGTGCCAGCAGTTGGACAGCGAACTCCTACGAGCAGTACTTC. It yields the protein CASSWTANSYEQYF.

The chain combines TRBV19 with TRBJ1-2, with TRBD1 matching over 11 bases. The CDR3 covers 14 residues. Per germline, CDR1 LNHDA and CDR2 SQIVND (reference sequence). The J segment lost 8 bases and the V segment lost 4 bases, leaving 6 bases of the junction unmatched. The CDR3 reads CASSTGQGARGYTF. Here the CDR3 DNA reads TGTGCCAGTAGTACCGGACAGGGGGCGAGGGGCTACACCTTC.

The chain combines TRBV12-3 or TRBV12-4 with TRBJ1-1; D unresolved. The CDR3 length is 12 residues. Trimming cost V 4 bases and J 2 bases, with 5 bases left between them. The CDR3 reads CASSSSNTEAFF. DNA for the CDR3: TGTGCCAGCAGTTCATCAAACACTGAAGCTTTCTTT.

Here the CDR3 reads CASSTGTSGSWYNEQFF. The CDR3 DNA reads as TGCGCCAGCAGCACCGGGACTAGCGGGAGTTGGTACAATGAGCAGTTCTTC. J is TRBJ2-1 and V is TRBV5-1; TRBD2 aligns across 14 bases. This CDR3 is built from 17 residues. V trimming: 4 bases; J trimming: 4 bases; junction bases outside the gene matches: 7. Germline CDR1 reads SGHRS; CDR2 reads YFSETQ.